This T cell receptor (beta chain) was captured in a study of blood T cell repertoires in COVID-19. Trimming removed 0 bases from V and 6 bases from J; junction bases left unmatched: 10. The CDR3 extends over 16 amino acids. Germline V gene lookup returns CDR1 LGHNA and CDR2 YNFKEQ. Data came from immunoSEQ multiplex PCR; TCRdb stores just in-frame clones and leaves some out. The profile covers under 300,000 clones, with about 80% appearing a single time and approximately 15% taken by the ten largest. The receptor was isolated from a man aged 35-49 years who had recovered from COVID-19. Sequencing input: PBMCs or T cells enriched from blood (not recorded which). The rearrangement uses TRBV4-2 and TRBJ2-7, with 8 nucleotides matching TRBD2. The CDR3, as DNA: TGTGCCAGCAGCCAAGATTGGTCCGGGGGGGCACTCGAGCAGTACTTC. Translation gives CASSQDWSGGALEQYF.